One T cell receptor beta chain is described in this entry. This specimen belongs to a study of blood T cell repertoires in COVID-19. Study in general: Researchers got acute and convalescent COVID-19 samples from the United States, Italy and Spain. In each case, the material was cDNA or gDNA derived from T cells, B-cell-depleted T cells, or PBMCs.

The V gene lost 3 bases and the J gene lost 3 bases, with 3 bases spanning the gap. CDR3 length: 12 residues. Germline V gene sequence: CDR1 SGHVS, CDR2 FNYEAQ. Original methodology: Amplification of reference gene primers provided the estimated nucleated cell counts. Some clones are missing from TCRdb's copy, which holds only in-frame ones; the method was immunoSEQ multiplex PCR. The V and J calls and clone size are taken from that table; D and trimming were inferred from the DNA. The data show about 160,000 clones, roughly 84% seen once. Sequencing used peripheral blood. The rearrangement joins TRBV7-6 to TRBJ1-3; D remains ambiguous. The source of this sequence is a man aged 55-75 years who had recovered from COVID-19. This CDR3 reads CASSFSGNTIYF. The CDR3 DNA follows: TGTGCCAGCAGCTTTAGTGGAAACACCATATATTTT.